This T cell receptor beta chain was observed in a study of CD8 T cells in Susac syndrome (dated by TCRdb to about 2019). Context from the whole study: Repertoire sequencing was used to test whether CD8+ T cell activation and differentiation in Susac syndrome was antigen driven. Study-wide findings and limitations: The study acknowledged that relatively few individuals were included in the TCR sequencing and HLA analysis.

As for this clonotype: The target of this receptor is not known. Per-base qualities were not stored, and no clone one base away is much larger.

V loses 5 bases, J loses 8 bases, and the germline ends lie 18 bases apart. The CDR3 has 14 amino acids, counting the end cysteine and phenylalanine. Only the CDR3 portion is preserved as DNA: 42 bases, with reading frame beginning at the first base. For CDR1 and CDR2, the germline V gene lists MNHEY and SVGAGI. Peripheral blood CD8+ and CD4+ T cells from healthy donors, Susac syndrome patients and multiple sclerosis patients were profiled by high-throughput TCR beta sequencing. The multiple sclerosis controls were treatment-naive patients whose relapsing-remitting disease, either stable or active, fulfilled the revised McDonald criteria. CD8+ TEMRA cells were enriched by FACS, while bulk CD8+ and CD4+ T cells were purified by magnetic negative isolation. Blood was collected in EDTA tubes and processed within 24 hours, with PBMCs isolated through density gradient centrifugation. PBMCs intended for TCR sequencing were frozen in liquid nitrogen and were later thawed in a 37 degrees C water bath. Purity of sorted or isolated CD4+, CD8+ and CD8+ TEMRA cells was at least 90%.

RNA was extracted with the RNeasy kit and roughly 0.45 to 1 ug was reverse transcribed using random hexamers. The immunoSEQ multiplex PCR assay, covering 54 Vbeta and 13 Jbeta segments, was used to amplify TCR beta CDR3 regions. Bias from PCR amplification was corrected by using a synthetic template baseline for primer optimization and for computational correction. Regarding the original processing steps: Only productive sequences were kept, with reads annotated to V, D and J genes according to IMGT and analyzed in immunoSEQ Analyzer. Clonality was calculated as one minus the Shannon entropy normalized by log2 of the number of productive unique sequences. For each patient and control, public and private clones were evaluated among the 100 most prevalent clones. Susac-specific clones were defined as absent from healthy and MS cohorts, 850 to 1,300 published viral clones and other ImmuneACCESS disease sequences. TCRdb reanalyzed the raw reads on its own, using fastp at Q25 for trimming and MiXCR for clone calling, and kept in-frame beta chains. Each record represents a unique CDR3 protein, reported with the most common genes and DNA among its rows. TCRdb, not the authors, supplied the V and J calls. This sample holds more than 90,000 distinct CDR3 sequences; around 92% were observed only once. The ten largest account for roughly 0.088% of the sample.

The receptor chain draws on TRBV6-5 and TRBJ1-2; matching of 5 bases hints at TRBD1 as the D gene. Sequenced input: CD4+ T cells from PBMCs. The TCR originated in a human donor with multiple sclerosis. The nucleotides read TGTGCCAGCAGTCCATCGGCAGGGTCAAGAGGCTACACCTTC. Its protein is CASSPSAGSRGYTF.